What follows are 10 T cell receptor beta chains derived from one specimen sequenced in a study of early T cells in non-severe SARS-CoV-2 infection (dated by TCRdb to the early 2020s). Preparation of the library involved 5' RACE. TCRdb names NextSeq 500 as the instrument used. TCRdb reworked the public reads: Q25 trimming with fastp, MiXCR clone assembly, productive beta chains retained. Rows merge per CDR3 protein into single entries with the most common DNA and genes. A total of more than 85,000 distinct CDR3 sequences appear in this sample, roughly 17% of them only once. Around 5% of the sample comes from the top ten. This specimen consisted of whole blood, obtained at baseline. The receptors were sampled from an adult who was a healthcare worker with PCR-confirmed SARS-CoV-2 infection or an uninfected control (not recorded which).

The rearrangement uses TRBV11-1 and TRBJ2-5, with TRBD1 identical over 8 bases. CDR3 length: 14 amino acids. The V segment lost 5 bases and the J segment 5 bases; nucleotides outside the gene matches: 7. Germline CDR1 and CDR2: SGHAT and FQDESV (reference sequence). As DNA, the CDR3 is TGTGCCAGCAGCCCCGACAGGGGTCCGGAGACCCAGTACTTC. Translated, it gives CASSPDRGPETQYF.

V is TRBV20-1 and J is TRBJ2-1, with a tentative D call TRBD1 (5 bases). Trimming pared 0 bases from V and 6 bases from J, leaving 15 bases between. CDR1 and CDR2 (germline): DFQATT, SNEGSKA (reference sequence). There are 15 residues in the CDR3. As DNA, the CDR3 is TGCAGTGCTAGAGATTGGGCTAGGCAGGGCAATGAGCAGTTCTTC. Its protein product is CSARDWARQGNEQFF.

The J gene is TRBJ2-1, the V gene TRBV7-6, with TRBD2 identical over 9 bases. The CDR3 sequence is 15 residues long. Trimming took 5 bases from V and 7 from J; bases not matched to a gene: 9. The V gene's germline CDR1 is SGHVS and CDR2 FNYEAQ. DNA for the CDR3: TGTGCCAGCAGCCCCTTAGCGGGAGCGTGGAATGAGCAGTTCTTC. Translating it yields CASSPLAGAWNEQFF.

The sample holds a few counts of this clonotype. The CDR3 region is CASSLLQTYEQYF. The CDR3 DNA sequence: TGTGCCAGCAGCTTATTGCAGACTTACGAGCAGTACTTC. The chain employs TRBV11-2 and TRBJ2-7, with D hard to call. Germline V gene data show CDR1 as SGHAT and CDR2 as FQNNGV. CDR3 length: 13 amino acids. The V end lost 2 bases, the J end lost 4 bases, and 9 bases lay between the germline ends.

The chain carries TRBV4-3 and TRBJ2-1; D is ambiguous. The CDR3 loop spans 15 amino acids. The V end was cut by 3 bases, the J end by 4 bases, with 13 bases between. Germline CDR1 LGHNA, CDR2 YSLEER. CDR3 DNA sequence: TGCGCCAGCAGCCAGGACCGTACCCCTTACAATGAGCAGTTCTTC. It yields the protein CASSQDRTPYNEQFF.

V gene TRBV29-1 combines with J gene TRBJ2-5; 7 bases agree with TRBD1. This CDR3 region has 14 residues. From germline, CDR1 is SQVTM and CDR2 ANQGSEA. V lost 8 bases and J lost 2; bases outside the gene matches: 11. The CDR3 sequence: CSCSRGPTQETQYF. The CDR3 nucleotides read TGCAGCTGCTCGAGGGGGCCTACTCAAGAGACCCAGTACTTC.

This clonotype has more than one count but fewer than ten. The rearrangement links TRBV4-2 to TRBJ2-7, with TRBD2 identical over 9 bases. The CDR3 runs 14 residues. V shed 3 bases, J shed 3 bases, and the junction held 3 bases outside the gene matches. The germline CDR1 and CDR2 sequences are LGHNA and YNFKEQ. The CDR3, as DNA: TGTGCCAGCAGCCACGAGACTAGCGGCTACGAGCAGTACTTC. Translation gives CASSHETSGYEQYF.

With regard to this clonotype: One end of the junction varies from germline; a read error may be responsible. The chain carries TRBV7-2 and TRBJ2-4; perhaps TRBD2 as D (6 bases). The CDR3 spans 12 residues. The germline CDR1 and CDR2 sequences are SGHTA and FQGNSA. CDR3 DNA sequence: TGTGCCAGCAGCTACTCGTGGGACTCATTCAACTTC. As protein: CASSYSWDSFNF.

This clonotype was recorded many times. The chain recombines TRBV20-1 with TRBJ2-3, with D uncertain. Deletions cut 6 bases from V and 8 bases from J, with 15 bases between. This CDR3 spans 12 amino acids. Looked up from germline, CDR1 is DFQATT and CDR2 is SNEGSKA (reference sequence). CDR3 loop: CSAGLASTTQYF. As DNA, the CDR3 is TGCAGTGCGGGTCTGGCTTCCACTACGCAGTATTTT.

The V and J genes are TRBV11-2 and TRBJ2-2; TRBD2 might be the D (5 bases). Trimming shortened V by 7 bases and J by 7 bases, and 10 bases separated the two germline ends. Germline V gene sequence: CDR1 SGHAT, CDR2 FQNNGV. The CDR3 runs to 12 residues. CDR3 nucleotide sequence: TGTGCCAGCACCGGGAAGGGCGGGGAGCTGTTTTTT. Translated, it gives CASTGKGGELFF.